The rows below give T cell receptor beta chains drawn from one sample of a study of T cell responses to AZD1222 COVID-19 vaccine. Sequenced by immunoSEQ multiplex PCR; TCRdb stores in-frame clones only, minus some. The sample contains about 190,000 clones, over 80% of which appear only once. This sample comprised peripheral blood, obtained on day 0 of MenACWY control vaccination. Every receptor here comes from an adult in good health. Each CDR3 is given with its conserved first and last residue. The D gene is left open where the match is weak. Expanded clones are given a class, and other clones once, few, many or no size at all.

CASSLTNGRLSEQYF TGTGCCAGCAGTTTAACTAACGGGAGGCTAAGTGAGCAGTACTTC TRBJ2-7 . TRBV27 TRBD2
CASRQTRTETYEQYF TGTGCCAGCAGACAAACACGGACGGAAACCTACGAGCAGTACTTC TRBJ2-7 . TRBV7-8 .
CSASLGGGSAALGETQYF TGCAGTGCTAGTCTCGGGGGCGGGTCGGCCGCCCTGGGAGAGACCCAGTACTTC TRBJ2-5 . TRBV20-1 .
CASSLEADVVAFF TGTGCCAGCAGCTTAGAGGCAGACGTAGTGGCTTTCTTT TRBJ1-1 . TRBV7-9 .
CASSFRDEEGYTF TGTGCCAGCAGCTTCAGGGATGAGGAAGGCTACACCTTC TRBJ1-2 . TRBV7-3 .
CSVTLMKGNTEAFF TGCAGCGTGACCCTGATGAAGGGGAACACTGAAGCTTTCTTT TRBJ1-1 . TRBV29-1 .
CASSFPSRYEQFF TGTGCCAGCAGCTTCCCATCACGCTATGAGCAGTTCTTC TRBJ2-1 . TRBV7-9 .
CASSQDYHGYTF TGTGCCAGCAGCCAAGATTACCATGGCTACACCTTC TRBJ1-2 . TRBV3-1/TRBV3-2 .
CASSDSSGRAPSTDTQYF TGCGCCAGCAGTGATTCAAGCGGGAGGGCCCCTAGCACAGATACGCAGTATTTT TRBJ2-3 once TRBV10-1 TRBD2
CASVTDARGVEGELFF TGTGCCAGCGTAACCGACGCCCGGGGAGTGGAAGGAGAACTGTTTTTT TRBJ1-4 . TRBV28 .
CASSLVAGSGKYNEQFF TGTGCCAGCAGCTTAGTGGCGGGCAGCGGGAAATACAATGAGCAGTTCTTC TRBJ2-1 . TRBV7-2 TRBD2
CASSLGQGVWDTEAFF TGTGCCAGCAGCTTGGGACAGGGGGTGTGGGACACTGAAGCTTTCTTT TRBJ1-1 . TRBV5-4 TRBD1
CASREGSAYNEQFF TGCGCCAGCAGAGAGGGTAGCGCCTACAATGAGCAGTTCTTC TRBJ2-1 . TRBV5-1 .
CASSYAFPLAAGGTDTQYF TGTGCCAGCAGTTACGCATTCCCACTAGCAGCGGGGGGCACAGATACGCAGTATTTT TRBJ2-3 . TRBV6-2/TRBV6-3 TRBD2
CASSLWGEVTEAFF TGTGCCAGCAGCTTATGGGGGGAGGTCACTGAAGCTTTCTTT TRBJ1-1 . TRBV13 .
CASSLAGFYEQYF TGTGCCAGCAGCTTGGCCGGGTTCTACGAGCAGTACTTC TRBJ2-7 once TRBV5-6 .
CASSNTGGAYGYGYTF TGTGCCAGCAGCAATACAGGGGGCGCTTATGGTTATGGCTACACCTTC TRBJ1-2 once TRBV28 TRBD1
CASSLRQGATNEKLFF TGTGCCAGCAGTTTAAGACAGGGAGCAACTAATGAAAAACTGTTTTTT TRBJ1-4 . TRBV27 TRBD1
CASSFDGEKLFF TGTGCCAGCAGTTTCGACGGTGAAAAACTGTTTTTT TRBJ1-4 . TRBV28 .
CASSTGQKNIQYF TGTGCCAGCAGTACGGGACAGAAAAACATTCAGTACTTC TRBJ2-4 . TRBV6-6 TRBD1
CASSPQAGYNEQFF TGTGCCAGCTCACCTCAGGCGGGGTACAATGAGCAGTTCTTC TRBJ2-1 . TRBV18 .
CASSPGTANSPLHF TGTGCCAGCAGCCCCGGGACAGCAAATTCACCCCTCCACTTT TRBJ1-6 . TRBV5-4 TRBD1
CASRGYRGPYEQYF TGCGCCAGCAGGGGTTACAGGGGCCCCTACGAGCAGTACTTC TRBJ2-7 . TRBV5-1 TRBD1
CASSLGSSGGETQYF TGTGCCAGCAGCTTAGGGTCTAGCGGGGGAGAGACCCAGTACTTC TRBJ2-5 . TRBV7-2 TRBD2
CASSSTGGGEKLFF TGTGCCAGCAGTTCGACAGGGGGCGGTGAAAAACTGTTTTTT TRBJ1-4 . TRBV28 TRBD1
CASEAGVAPYEQYF TGTGCCAGTGAAGCGGGAGTGGCCCCCTACGAGCAGTACTTC TRBJ2-7 few TRBV28 TRBD2
CASSQGQGEREQYF TGTGCCAGCAGCCAAGGTCAGGGAGAAAGAGAGCAGTACTTC TRBJ2-7 . TRBV14 .
CASSQGRFGVAFF TGTGCCAGCAGCCAGGGCAGGTTCGGCGTAGCTTTCTTT TRBJ1-1 . TRBV3-1/TRBV3-2 .
CASSLAGLGNEQFF TGCGCCAGCAGCTTAGCGGGCCTGGGTAATGAGCAGTTCTTC TRBJ2-1 . TRBV5-1 .
CASSSLDEQYF TGTGCCAGCAGCTCCCTGGACGAGCAGTACTTC TRBJ2-7 . TRBV3-1/TRBV3-2 .
CASSVLSGGTDTQYF TGTGCCAGCAGCGTTCTAAGCGGGGGCACAGATACGCAGTATTTT TRBJ2-3 . TRBV9 TRBD2
CASSQAVPNTEAFF TGTGCCAGCAGCCAAGCTGTCCCGAACACTGAAGCTTTCTTT TRBJ1-1 . TRBV3-1/TRBV3-2 .
CASSLGGALTEQYF TGTGCCAGCAGCTTAGGAGGGGCCCTCACCGAGCAGTACTTC TRBJ2-7 . TRBV7-9 .
CSVEVGGGVTEAFF TGCAGCGTTGAAGTAGGAGGGGGGGTCACTGAAGCTTTCTTT TRBJ1-1 . TRBV29-1 .
CASSDLLLGNSYNEQFF TGTGCCAGCAGTGACTTGTTACTCGGTAACTCCTACAATGAGCAGTTCTTC TRBJ2-1 . TRBV6-1 .
CSVSQGKNSPLHF TGCAGCGTATCCCAGGGGAAAAATTCACCCCTCCACTTT TRBJ1-6 . TRBV29-1 .
CASHGQGATATNEKLFF TGTGCCAGCCACGGACAGGGCGCTACCGCAACTAATGAAAAACTGTTTTTT TRBJ1-4 . TRBV28 TRBD1